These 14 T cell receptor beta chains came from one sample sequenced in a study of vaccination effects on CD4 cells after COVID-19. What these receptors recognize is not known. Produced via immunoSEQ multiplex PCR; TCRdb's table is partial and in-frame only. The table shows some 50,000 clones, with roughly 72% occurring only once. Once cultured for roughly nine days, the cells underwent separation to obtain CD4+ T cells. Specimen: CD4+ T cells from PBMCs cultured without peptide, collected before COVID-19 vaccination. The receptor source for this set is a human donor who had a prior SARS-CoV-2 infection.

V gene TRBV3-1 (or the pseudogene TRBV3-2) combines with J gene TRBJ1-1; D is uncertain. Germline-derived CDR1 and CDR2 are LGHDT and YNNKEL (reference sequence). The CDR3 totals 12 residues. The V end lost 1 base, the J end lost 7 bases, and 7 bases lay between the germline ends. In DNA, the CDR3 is TGTGCCAGCAGCCAAGGTCCCGGTGAAGCTTTCTTT. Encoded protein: CASSQGPGEAFF.

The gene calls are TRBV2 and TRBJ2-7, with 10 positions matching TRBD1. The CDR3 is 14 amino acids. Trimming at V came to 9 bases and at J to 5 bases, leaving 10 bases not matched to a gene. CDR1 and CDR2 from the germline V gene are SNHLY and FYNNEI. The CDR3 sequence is CASNRDRGSDEQYF. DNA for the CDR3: TGTGCCAGTAACCGGGACAGGGGTTCTGACGAGCAGTACTTC. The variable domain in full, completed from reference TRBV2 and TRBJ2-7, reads EPEVTQTPSHQVTQMGQEVILRCVPISNHLYFYWYRQILGQKVEFLVSFYNNEISEKSEIFDDQFSVERPDGSNFTLKIRSTKLEDSAMYFCASNRDRGSDEQYFGPGTRLTVT.

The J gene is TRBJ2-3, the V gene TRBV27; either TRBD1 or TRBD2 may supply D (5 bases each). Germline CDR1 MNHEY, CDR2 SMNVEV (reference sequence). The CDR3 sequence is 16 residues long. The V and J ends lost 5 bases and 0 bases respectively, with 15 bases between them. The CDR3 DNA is TGTGCCAGCAGTCCCCGGGGACGGATTAGCACAGATACGCAGTATTTT. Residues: CASSPRGRISTDTQYF.

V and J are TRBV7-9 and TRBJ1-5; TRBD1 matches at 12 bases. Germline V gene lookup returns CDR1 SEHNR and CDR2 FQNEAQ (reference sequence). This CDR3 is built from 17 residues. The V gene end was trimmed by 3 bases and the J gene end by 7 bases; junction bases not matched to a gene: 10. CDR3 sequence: CASSFHSGQGAWQPQHF. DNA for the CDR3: TGTGCCAGCAGCTTTCACTCGGGACAGGGGGCTTGGCAGCCCCAGCATTTT.

The CDR3 DNA sequence: TGTGCCAGCTGCCGGGACAACCTCCAAGAGACCCAGTACTTC. Translating gives CASCRDNLQETQYF. This chain links TRBV7-9 with TRBJ2-5; maybe TRBD1 (6 bases). V was trimmed by 8 bases and J by 1 base, leaving 14 bases between them. From germline, CDR1 is SEHNR and CDR2 FQNEAQ (reference sequence). The CDR3 totals 14 residues.

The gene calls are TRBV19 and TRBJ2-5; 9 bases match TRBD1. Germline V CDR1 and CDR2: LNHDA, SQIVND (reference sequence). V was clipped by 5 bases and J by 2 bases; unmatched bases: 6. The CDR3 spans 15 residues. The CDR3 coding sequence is TGTGCCAGTAGTGAGCGGACAGGGGAGCAAGAGACCCAGTACTTC. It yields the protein CASSERTGEQETQYF.

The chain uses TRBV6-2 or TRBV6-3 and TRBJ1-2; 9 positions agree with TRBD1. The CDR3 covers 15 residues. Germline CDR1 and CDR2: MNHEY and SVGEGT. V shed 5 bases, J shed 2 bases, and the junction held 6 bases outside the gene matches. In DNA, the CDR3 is TGTGCCAGCAGTCTCCGGACAGGGGCGAACTATGGCTACACCTTC. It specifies CASSLRTGANYGYTF.

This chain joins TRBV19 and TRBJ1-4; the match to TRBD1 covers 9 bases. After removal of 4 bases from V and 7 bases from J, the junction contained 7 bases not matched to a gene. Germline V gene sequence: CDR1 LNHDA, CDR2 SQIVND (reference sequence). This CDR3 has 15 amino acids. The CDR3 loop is CASSKSGTGIEKLFF. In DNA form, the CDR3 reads TGTGCCAGTAGTAAAAGTGGGACAGGGATTGAAAAACTGTTTTTT.

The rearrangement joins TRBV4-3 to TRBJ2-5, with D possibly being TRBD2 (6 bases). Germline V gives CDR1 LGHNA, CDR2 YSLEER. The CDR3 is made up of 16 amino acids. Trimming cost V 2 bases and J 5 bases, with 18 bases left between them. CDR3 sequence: CASSQRTTTLMETQYF. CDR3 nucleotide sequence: TGCGCCAGCAGCCAACGGACTACAACACTCATGGAGACCCAGTACTTC.

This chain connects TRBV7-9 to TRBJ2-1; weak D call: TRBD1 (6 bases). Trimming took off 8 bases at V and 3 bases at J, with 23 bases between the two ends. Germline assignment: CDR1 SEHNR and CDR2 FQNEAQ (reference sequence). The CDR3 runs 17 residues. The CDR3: CASCPGVGRGYYNEQFF. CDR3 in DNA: TGTGCCAGCTGCCCAGGGGTAGGCAGGGGATACTACAATGAGCAGTTCTTC.

CDR3 region: CASSFGTTAAVQYF. The DNA for the CDR3 is TGTGCCAGCAGCTTCGGGACCACTGCTGCGGTGCAGTACTTC. V and J are TRBV7-2 and TRBJ2-7; D possibly matches TRBD1 or TRBD2 (5 bases each). V was shortened by 3 bases and J by 9 bases, with 18 bases between the two germline ends. The CDR3 consists of 14 residues. The germline V gene encodes CDR1 SGHTA and CDR2 FQGNSA.

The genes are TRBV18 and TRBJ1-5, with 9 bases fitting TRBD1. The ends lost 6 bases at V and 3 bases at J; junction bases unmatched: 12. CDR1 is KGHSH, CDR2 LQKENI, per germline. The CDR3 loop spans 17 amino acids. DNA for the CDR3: TGTGCCAGCTCGGTATTACCGGGACAGGGCCCCAATCAGCCCCAGCATTTT. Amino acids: CASSVLPGQGPNQPQHF.

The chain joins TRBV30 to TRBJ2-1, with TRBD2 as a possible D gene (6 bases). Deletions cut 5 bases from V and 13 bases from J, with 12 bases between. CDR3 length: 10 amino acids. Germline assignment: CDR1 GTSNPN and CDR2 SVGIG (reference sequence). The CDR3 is CAWAYGTQFF. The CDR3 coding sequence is TGTGCCTGGGCTTACGGGACTCAGTTCTTC.

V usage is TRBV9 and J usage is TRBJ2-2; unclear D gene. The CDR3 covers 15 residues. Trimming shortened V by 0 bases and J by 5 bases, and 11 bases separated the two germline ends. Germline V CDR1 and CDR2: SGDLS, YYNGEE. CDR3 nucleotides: TGTGCCAGCAGCGTAGATTATTGGGGAACCGGGGAGCTGTTTTTT. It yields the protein CASSVDYWGTGELFF.